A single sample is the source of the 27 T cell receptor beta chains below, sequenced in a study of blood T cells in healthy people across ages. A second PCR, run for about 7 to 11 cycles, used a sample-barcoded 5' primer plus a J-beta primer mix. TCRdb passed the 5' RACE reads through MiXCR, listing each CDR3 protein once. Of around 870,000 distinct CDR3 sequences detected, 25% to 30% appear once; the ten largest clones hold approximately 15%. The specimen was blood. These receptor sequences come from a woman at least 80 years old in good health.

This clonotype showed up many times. CDR3 sequence: CASSYSRVNNYGYTF. CDR3 coding DNA: TGTGCCAGCAGTTACTCGAGGGTTAATAACTATGGCTACACCTTC. V usage is TRBV6-5 and J usage is TRBJ1-2; D is undetermined. The CDR3 extends over 15 amino acids. V gave up 0 bases and J gave up 1 base, with 9 bases separating them. Germline V gene lookup returns CDR1 MNHEY and CDR2 SVGAGI.

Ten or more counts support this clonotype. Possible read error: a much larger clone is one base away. The CDR3 spells CASSPFQGAGANVRTF. CDR3 nucleotide sequence: TGTGCCAGCAGCCCTTTTCAGGGAGCTGGGGCCAACGTCCGGACTTTC. The chain uses TRBV7-2 and TRBJ2-6, with D perhaps assigned TRBD1 or TRBD2 (5 bases each). The CDR3 runs to 16 residues. Per the germline V gene, CDR1 is SGHTA and CDR2 is FQGNSA.

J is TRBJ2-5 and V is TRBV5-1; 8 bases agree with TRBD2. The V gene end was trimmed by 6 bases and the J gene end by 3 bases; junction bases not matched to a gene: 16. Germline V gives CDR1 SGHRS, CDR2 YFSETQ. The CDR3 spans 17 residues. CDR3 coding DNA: TGCGCCAGCAAGCCTAATCCTAGCGGGCCGTCCAAAGAGACCCAGTACTTC. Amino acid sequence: CASKPNPSGPSKETQYF. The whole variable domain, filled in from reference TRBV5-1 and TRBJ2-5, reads KAGVTQTPRYLIKTRGQQVTLSCSPISGHRSVSWYQQTPGQGLQFLFEYFSETQRNKGNFPGRFSGRQFSNSRSEMNVSTLELGDSALYLCASKPNPSGPSKETQYFGPGTRLLVL.

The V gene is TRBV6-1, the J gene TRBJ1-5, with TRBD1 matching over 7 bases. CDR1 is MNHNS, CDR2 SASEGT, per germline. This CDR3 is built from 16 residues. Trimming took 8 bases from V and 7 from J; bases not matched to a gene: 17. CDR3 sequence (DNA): TGTGCCAGCGGGAGCGGGAGGGGGCATACCGTGCAGCCCCAGCATTTT. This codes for CASGSGRGHTVQPQHF.

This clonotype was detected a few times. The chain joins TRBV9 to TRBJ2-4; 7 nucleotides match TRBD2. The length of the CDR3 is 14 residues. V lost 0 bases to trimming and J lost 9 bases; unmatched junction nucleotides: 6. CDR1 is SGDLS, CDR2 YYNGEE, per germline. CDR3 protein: CASSVASGEGIQYF. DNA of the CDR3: TGTGCCAGCAGCGTAGCATCGGGGGAGGGCATTCAGTACTTC.

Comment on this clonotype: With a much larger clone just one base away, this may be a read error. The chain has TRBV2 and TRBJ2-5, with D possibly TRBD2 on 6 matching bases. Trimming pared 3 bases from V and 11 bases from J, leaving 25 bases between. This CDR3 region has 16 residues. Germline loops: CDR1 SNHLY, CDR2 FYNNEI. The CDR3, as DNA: TGTGCCAGCAGTGAGAGGCTAGCGAAAATCGGCAATGAGCAGTACTTC. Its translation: CASSERLAKIGNEQYF.

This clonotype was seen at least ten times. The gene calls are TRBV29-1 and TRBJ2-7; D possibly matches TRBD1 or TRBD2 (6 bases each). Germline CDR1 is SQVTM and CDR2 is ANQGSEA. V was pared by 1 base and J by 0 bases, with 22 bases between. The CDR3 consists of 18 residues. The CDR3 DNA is TGCAGCGTTGAAGTCAGCGCGCCGGGGGCGTTTAGCTCCTACGAGCAGTACTTC. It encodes CSVEVSAPGAFSSYEQYF.

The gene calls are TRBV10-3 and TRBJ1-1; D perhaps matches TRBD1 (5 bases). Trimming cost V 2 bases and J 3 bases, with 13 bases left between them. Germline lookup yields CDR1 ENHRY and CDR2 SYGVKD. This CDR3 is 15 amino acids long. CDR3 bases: TGTGCCATCAGTGAGCCAGGGCGGGTCGACACTGAAGCTTTCTTT. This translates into CAISEPGRVDTEAFF.

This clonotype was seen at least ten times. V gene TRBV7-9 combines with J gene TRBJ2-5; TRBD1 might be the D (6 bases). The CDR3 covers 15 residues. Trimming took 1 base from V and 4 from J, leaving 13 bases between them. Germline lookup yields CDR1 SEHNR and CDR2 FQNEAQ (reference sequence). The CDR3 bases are TGTGCCAGCAGCTTAGGATCGGCAGGGGTAGAGACCCAGTACTTC. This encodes CASSLGSAGVETQYF.

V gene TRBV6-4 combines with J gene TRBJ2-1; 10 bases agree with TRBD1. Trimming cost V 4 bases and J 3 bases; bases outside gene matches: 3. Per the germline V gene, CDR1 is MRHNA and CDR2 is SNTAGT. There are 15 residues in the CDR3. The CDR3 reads CASSGDRGNYNEQFF. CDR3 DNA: TGTGCCAGCAGTGGGGACAGGGGAAACTACAATGAGCAGTTCTTC.

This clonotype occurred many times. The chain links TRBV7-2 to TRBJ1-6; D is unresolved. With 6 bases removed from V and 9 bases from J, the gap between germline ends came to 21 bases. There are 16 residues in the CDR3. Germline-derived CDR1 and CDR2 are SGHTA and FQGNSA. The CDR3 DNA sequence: TGTGCCAGCAGATCCGGACGTAGGCTTGAGGGTTCACCCCTCCACTTT. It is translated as CASRSGRRLEGSPLHF.

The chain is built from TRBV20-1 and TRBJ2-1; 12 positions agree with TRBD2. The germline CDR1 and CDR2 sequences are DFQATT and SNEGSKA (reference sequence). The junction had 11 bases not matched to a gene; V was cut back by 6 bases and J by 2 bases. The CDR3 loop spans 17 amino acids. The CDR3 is CSAYSASGRGAYNEQFF. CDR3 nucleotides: TGCAGTGCATATTCGGCTAGCGGGAGGGGAGCCTACAATGAGCAGTTCTTC.

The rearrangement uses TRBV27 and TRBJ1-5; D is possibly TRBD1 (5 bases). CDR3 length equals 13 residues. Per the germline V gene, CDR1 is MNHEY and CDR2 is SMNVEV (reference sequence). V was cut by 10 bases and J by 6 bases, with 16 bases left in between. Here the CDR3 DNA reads TGTGCCACCGCGCGGGGCTTAGGTCAGCCCCAGCATTTT. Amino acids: CATARGLGQPQHF.

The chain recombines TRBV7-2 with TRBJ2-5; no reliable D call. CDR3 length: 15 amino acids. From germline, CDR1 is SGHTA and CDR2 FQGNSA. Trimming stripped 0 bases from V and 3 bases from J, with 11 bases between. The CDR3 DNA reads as TGTGCCAGCAGCTTAGCGACGTGGCAGGAAGAGACCCAGTACTTC. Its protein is CASSLATWQEETQYF.

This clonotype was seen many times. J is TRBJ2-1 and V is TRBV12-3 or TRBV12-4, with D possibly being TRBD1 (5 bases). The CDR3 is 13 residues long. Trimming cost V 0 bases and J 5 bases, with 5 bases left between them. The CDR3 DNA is TGTGCCAGCAGTTTAGCAGGGGACAATGAGCAGTTCTTC. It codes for CASSLAGDNEQFF.

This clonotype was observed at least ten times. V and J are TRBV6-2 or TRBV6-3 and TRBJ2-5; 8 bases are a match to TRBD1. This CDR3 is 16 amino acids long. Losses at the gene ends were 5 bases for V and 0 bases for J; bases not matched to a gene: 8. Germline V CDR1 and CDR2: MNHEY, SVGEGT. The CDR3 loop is CASSTRTGWNQETQYF. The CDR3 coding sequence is TGTGCCAGCAGTACCCGGACAGGGTGGAACCAAGAGACCCAGTACTTC.

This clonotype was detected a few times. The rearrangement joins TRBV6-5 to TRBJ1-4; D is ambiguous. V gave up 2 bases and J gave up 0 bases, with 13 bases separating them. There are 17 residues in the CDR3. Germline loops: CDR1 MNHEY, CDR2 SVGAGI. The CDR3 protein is CASSYLSPGTTNEKLFF. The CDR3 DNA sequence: TGTGCCAGCAGTTACCTCTCTCCTGGGACAACTAATGAAAAACTGTTTTTT.

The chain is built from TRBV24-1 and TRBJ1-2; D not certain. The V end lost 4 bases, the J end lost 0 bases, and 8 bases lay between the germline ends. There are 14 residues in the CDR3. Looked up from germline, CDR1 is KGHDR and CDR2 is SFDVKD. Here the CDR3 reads CATSEFTANYGYTF. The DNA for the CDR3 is TGTGCCACCAGTGAGTTCACAGCTAACTATGGCTACACCTTC.

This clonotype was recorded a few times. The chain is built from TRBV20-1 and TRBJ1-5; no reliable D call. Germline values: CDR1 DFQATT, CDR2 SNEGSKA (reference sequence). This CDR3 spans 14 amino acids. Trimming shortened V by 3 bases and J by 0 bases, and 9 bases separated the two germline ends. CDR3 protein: CSASLGSSNQPQHF. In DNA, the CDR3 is TGCAGTGCTAGCCTGGGGAGTAGCAATCAGCCCCAGCATTTT.

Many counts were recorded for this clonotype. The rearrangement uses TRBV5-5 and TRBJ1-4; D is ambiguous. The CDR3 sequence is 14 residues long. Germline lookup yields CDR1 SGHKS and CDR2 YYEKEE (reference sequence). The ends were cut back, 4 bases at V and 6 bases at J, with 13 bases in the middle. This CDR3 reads CASSPQGRDEKLFF. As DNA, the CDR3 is TGTGCCAGCAGCCCACAAGGACGGGATGAAAAACTGTTTTTT.

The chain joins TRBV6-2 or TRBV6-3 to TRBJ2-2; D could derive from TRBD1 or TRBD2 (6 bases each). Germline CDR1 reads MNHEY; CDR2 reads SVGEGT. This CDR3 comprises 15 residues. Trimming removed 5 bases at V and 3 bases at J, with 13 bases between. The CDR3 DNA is TGTGCCAGCAGTGGGCGGGACACGCACACCGGGGAGCTGTTTTTT. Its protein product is CASSGRDTHTGELFF.

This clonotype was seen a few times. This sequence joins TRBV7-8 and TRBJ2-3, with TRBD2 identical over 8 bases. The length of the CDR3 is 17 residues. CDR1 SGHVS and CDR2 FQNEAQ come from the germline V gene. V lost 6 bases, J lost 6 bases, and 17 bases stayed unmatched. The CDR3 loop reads CASRFGLAAGDHDTQYF. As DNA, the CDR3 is TGTGCCAGCAGGTTTGGACTAGCCGCGGGGGATCACGATACGCAGTATTTT. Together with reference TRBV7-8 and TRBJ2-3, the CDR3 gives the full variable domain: GAGVSQSPRYKVAKRGQDVALRCDPISGHVSLFWYQQALGQGPEFLTYFQNEAQLDKSGLPSDRFFAERPEGSVSTLKIQRTQQEDSAVYLCASRFGLAAGDHDTQYFGPGTRLTVL.

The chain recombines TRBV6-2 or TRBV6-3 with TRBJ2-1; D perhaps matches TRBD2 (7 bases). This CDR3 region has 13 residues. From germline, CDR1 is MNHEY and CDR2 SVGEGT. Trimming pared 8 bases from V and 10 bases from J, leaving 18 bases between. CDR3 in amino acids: CASGGADWKEQFF. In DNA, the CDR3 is TGTGCCAGCGGGGGGGCCGATTGGAAAGAGCAGTTCTTC.

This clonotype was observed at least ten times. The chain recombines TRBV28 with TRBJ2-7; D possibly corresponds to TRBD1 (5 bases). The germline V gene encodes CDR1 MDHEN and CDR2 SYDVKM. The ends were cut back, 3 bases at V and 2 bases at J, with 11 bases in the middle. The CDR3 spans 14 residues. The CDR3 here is CASSLFQGTYEQYF. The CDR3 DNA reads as TGTGCCAGCAGTTTGTTCCAGGGTACCTACGAGCAGTACTTC.

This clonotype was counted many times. In DNA form, the CDR3 reads TGTGCCAGCAGTAAAAGGGAGCAAGAGACCCAGTACTTC. It translates to CASSKREQETQYF. This chain links TRBV6-1 with TRBJ2-5; TRBD2 is a possible D gene (5 bases). In germline, CDR1 is MNHNS, CDR2 SASEGT. The CDR3 loop spans 13 amino acids. Trimming stripped 5 bases from V and 2 bases from J, with 9 bases between.

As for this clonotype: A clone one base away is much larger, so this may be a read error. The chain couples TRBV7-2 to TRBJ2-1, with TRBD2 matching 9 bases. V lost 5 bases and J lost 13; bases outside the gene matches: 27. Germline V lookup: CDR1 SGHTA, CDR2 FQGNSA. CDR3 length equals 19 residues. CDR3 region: CASSRRVASSGDFQETQFF. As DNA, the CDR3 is TGTGCCAGCAGCCGACGTGTGGCGTCTAGCGGGGACTTCCAAGAGACCCAGTTCTTC.

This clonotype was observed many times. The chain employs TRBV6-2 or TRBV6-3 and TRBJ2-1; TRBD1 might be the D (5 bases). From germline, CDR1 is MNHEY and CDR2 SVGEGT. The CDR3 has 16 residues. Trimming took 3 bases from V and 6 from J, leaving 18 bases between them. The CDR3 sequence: CASSYAGLLRRNEQFF. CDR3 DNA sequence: TGTGCCAGCAGTTATGCAGGGCTCCTCCGCCGCAATGAGCAGTTCTTC.